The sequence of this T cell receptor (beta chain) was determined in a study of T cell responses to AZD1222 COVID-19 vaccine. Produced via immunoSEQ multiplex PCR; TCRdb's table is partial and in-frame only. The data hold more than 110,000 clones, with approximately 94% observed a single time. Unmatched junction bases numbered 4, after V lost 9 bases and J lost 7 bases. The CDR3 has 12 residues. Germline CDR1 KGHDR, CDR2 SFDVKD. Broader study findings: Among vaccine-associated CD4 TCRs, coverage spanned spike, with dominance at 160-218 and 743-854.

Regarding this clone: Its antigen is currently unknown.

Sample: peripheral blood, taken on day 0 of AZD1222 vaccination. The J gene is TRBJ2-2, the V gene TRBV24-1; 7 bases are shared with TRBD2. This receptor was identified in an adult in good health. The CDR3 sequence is CATGLAVGELFF. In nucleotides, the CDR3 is TGTGCCACCGGGCTAGCGGTCGGGGAGCTGTTTTTT.